This entry is about one TCR beta chain. CDR3 length: 15 residues. V lost 4 bases to trimming and J lost 4 bases; unmatched junction nucleotides: 7. Germline V gives CDR1 MNHEY, CDR2 SVGAGI. The record originates from a study of shared clonotypes between healthy human individuals. The assay was immunoSEQ multiplex PCR, and TCRdb's table has in-frame clones only and misses some. Among 2 million to 2.5 million clones listed, around 95% were seen once. The chain links TRBV6-5 to TRBJ1-5; 7 positions agree with TRBD1. The TCR originated in a man between 18 and 29 years old in good health. Source material: naive CD4+ T cells sorted from blood. Subset indicated: CD45RA+ positively selected. CDR3 protein: CASSSRDSFNQPQHF. CDR3 DNA: TGTGCCAGCAGTTCTCGGGACAGCTTTAATCAGCCCCAGCATTTT.